One and the same sample provided the 10 T cell receptor beta chains below, sequenced in a study of blood T cell repertoires in COVID-19 (dated by TCRdb to the early 2020s). Library construction relied on the immunoSEQ multiplex PCR assay. TCRdb took this table from immuneACCESS and kept in-frame rearrangements with V and J called. Such tables lack part of the clones; where checked against another copy, unresolved V genes explain under half of the gap, and the rest is unexplained. This sample has around 150,000 clones in its table, and around four fifths of those were observed once. 3% to 3.5% of the sample is taken by the ten largest. Material for sequencing was PBMCs or T cells enriched from blood (not recorded which). The receptor source for this set is a woman aged 45-60 years with acute COVID-19.

The V gene is TRBV5-4, the J gene TRBJ2-7, with D tentatively TRBD2 (6 bases). The CDR3 loop spans 15 amino acids. Trimming removed 3 bases from V and 4 bases from J, with 17 bases in between. Germline-derived CDR1 and CDR2 are SGHNT and YYREEE (reference sequence). CDR3 bases: TGTGCCAGCAGCTGCAGGGTTTTTCGGGGGTACGAGCAGTACTTC. Translated, it gives CASSCRVFRGYEQYF. Filled out from reference TRBV5-4 and TRBJ2-7, the complete variable domain reads ETGVTQSPTHLIKTRGQQVTLRCSSQSGHNTVSWYQQALGQGPQFIFQYYREEENGRGNFPPRFSGLQFPNYSSELNVNALELDDSALYLCASSCRVFRGYEQYFGPGTRLTVT.

In nucleotides, the CDR3 is TGTGCCTGGAGGCAACACGGACAGGGCAATCAGCCCCAGCATTTT. Translating it yields CAWRQHGQGNQPQHF. The chain combines TRBV30 with TRBJ1-5; 7 bases match TRBD1. V was pared by 3 bases and J by 2 bases, with 7 bases of the junction left unmatched. Looked up from germline, CDR1 is GTSNPN and CDR2 is SVGIG (reference sequence). The CDR3 consists of 15 residues.

V and J are TRBV19 and TRBJ2-7; 10 nucleotides match TRBD2. V lost 5 bases and J lost 2; bases outside the gene matches: 6. This CDR3 is 15 amino acids long. Germline values: CDR1 LNHDA, CDR2 SQIVND (reference sequence). CDR3 nucleotides: TGTGCCAGTAGTCCGGGACTAGCGATGACCTACGAGCAGTACTTC. Its protein product is CASSPGLAMTYEQYF.

This clone was seen a handful of times. CDR3 DNA: TGTGCCAGCAGTGACGCTAGACCGGGACAGGGGGCCAATTCGCAGCCCCAGCATTTT. This translates into CASSDARPGQGANSQPQHF. This chain links TRBV2 with TRBJ1-5; 12 bases are a match to TRBD1. Looked up from germline, CDR1 is SNHLY and CDR2 is FYNNEI. The CDR3 extends over 19 amino acids. The J segment lost 7 bases and the V segment lost 3 bases, leaving 16 bases of the junction unmatched.

This clone was found a few times. This chain links TRBV5-4 with TRBJ2-5, with TRBD1 as a possible D gene (6 bases). Trimming left V 6 bases short and J 1 base short, with 13 bases between. The CDR3 runs 14 residues. The germline V gene encodes CDR1 SGHNT and CDR2 YYREEE (reference sequence). The CDR3, as DNA: TGTGCCAGCACCCGTAAAGGGGGCCAAGAGACCCAGTACTTC. Its translation is CASTRKGGQETQYF.

The chain carries TRBV11-2 and TRBJ1-3; perhaps TRBD1 as D (5 bases). V was shortened by 2 bases and J by 8 bases, with 7 bases between the two germline ends. The germline CDR1 and CDR2 sequences are SGHAT and FQNNGV. This CDR3 region has 12 residues. The CDR3 DNA is TGTGCCAGCAGCTTACGGGGGGACACCATATATTTT. It codes for CASSLRGDTIYF.

Points on this clone: Other DNA sequences in this sample translate to the same CDR3. V and J are TRBV6-5 and TRBJ1-2; TRBD1 aligns across 8 bases. This CDR3 has 13 amino acids. Germline CDR1 MNHEY, CDR2 SVGAGI. V shed 6 bases and J 3 bases; nucleotides not matched to a gene: 3. In DNA form, the CDR3 reads TGTGCCAGCAGCCAGGACAGGGACTATGGCTACACCTTC. Protein product: CASSQDRDYGYTF.

The chain couples TRBV14 to TRBJ1-1; unclear D gene. V gave up 3 bases and J gave up 1 base, with 9 bases separating them. There are 14 residues in the CDR3. Per germline, CDR1 SGHDN and CDR2 FVKESK. The CDR3 region has the DNA TGTGCCAGCAGCCAGGAGATTAAGAACACTGAAGCTTTCTTT. Translating it yields CASSQEIKNTEAFF.

This chain connects TRBV6-4 to TRBJ2-1, with TRBD1 identical over 7 bases. The germline CDR1 and CDR2 sequences are MRHNA and SNTAGT. CDR3 length: 15 amino acids. The V segment lost 3 bases and the J segment 1 base; nucleotides outside the gene matches: 3. The CDR3 nucleotides read TGTGCCAGCAGTGAGACGACAGGGTCCTACAATGAGCAGTTCTTC. This encodes CASSETTGSYNEQFF.

V usage is TRBV3-1 (or the pseudogene TRBV3-2) and J usage is TRBJ2-7, with D perhaps TRBD2 (6 bases). This CDR3 spans 15 amino acids. Germline assignment: CDR1 LGHDT and CDR2 YNNKEL (reference sequence). The germline V and J ends were trimmed by 1 base and 3 bases, with 13 bases remaining between them. The CDR3 nucleotides read TGTGCCAGCAGCCAAGCGGGGAGGCCGATCTACGAGCAGTACTTC. It translates to CASSQAGRPIYEQYF.